This TCR beta chain was recorded in a study of blood T cell repertoires in COVID-19. Study as a whole: The samples span acute and convalescent COVID-19 from the United States, Italy and Spain. The analysed material was cDNA or gDNA that came from T cells, B-cell-depleted T cells, or PBMCs.

Original processing notes: Estimated nucleated cell counts came from reference gene primer amplification. Produced via immunoSEQ multiplex PCR; TCRdb's table is partial and in-frame only. Clone size and the V and J calls come from that table; the DNA yielded D and trimming. This repertoire shows roughly 200,000 clones, around 76% found once; its top ten account for roughly 8.7%. This CDR3 contains 15 residues. V gave up 3 bases and J gave up 4 bases; unmatched junction bases: 7. The V gene's germline CDR1 is SGDLS and CDR2 YYNGEE. This TCR was recovered from a woman aged 45-65 years with active or convalescent COVID-19. The rearrangement links TRBV9 to TRBJ1-3; 7 bases agree with TRBD1. The specimen sequenced was peripheral blood. CDR3 sequence: CASSADREEGNTIYF. CDR3 nucleotide sequence: TGTGCCAGCAGCGCCGACAGGGAAGAGGGAAACACCATATATTTT.